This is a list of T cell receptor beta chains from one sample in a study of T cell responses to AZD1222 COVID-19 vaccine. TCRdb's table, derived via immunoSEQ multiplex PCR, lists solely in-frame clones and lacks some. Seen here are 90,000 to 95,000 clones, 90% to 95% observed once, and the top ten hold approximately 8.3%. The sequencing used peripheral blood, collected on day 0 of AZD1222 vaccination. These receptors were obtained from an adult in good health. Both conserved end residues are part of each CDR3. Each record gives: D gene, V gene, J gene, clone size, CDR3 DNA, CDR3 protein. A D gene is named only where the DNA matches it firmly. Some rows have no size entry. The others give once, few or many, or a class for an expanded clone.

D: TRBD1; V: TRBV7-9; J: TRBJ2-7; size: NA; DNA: TGTGCCAGCAGCCCCCGGACCGGACAGGGGGCCAGGGCGCAGTACTTC; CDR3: CASSPRTGQGARAQYF
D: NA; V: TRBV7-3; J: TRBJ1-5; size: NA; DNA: TGTGCCAGCGACTATCACCGGTGGGGGGGTTTTAGCAATCAGCCCCAGCATTTT; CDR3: CASDYHRWGGFSNQPQHF
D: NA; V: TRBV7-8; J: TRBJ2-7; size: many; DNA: TGTGCCAGCAGCTCAGTTCGGGACGGTGAGCAGTACTTC; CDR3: CASSSVRDGEQYF
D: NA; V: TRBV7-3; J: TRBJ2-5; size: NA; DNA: TGTGCCAGCAGCCCGCAGGGGATCGAAGAGACCCAGTACTTC; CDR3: CASSPQGIEETQYF
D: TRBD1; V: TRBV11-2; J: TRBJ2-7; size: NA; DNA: TGTGCCAGCAGCAGACAGGGCTCATCCTACGAGCAGTACTTC; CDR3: CASSRQGSSYEQYF
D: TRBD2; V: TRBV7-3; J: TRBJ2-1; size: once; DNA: TGTGCCAGCAGCGCTAGCGGGGGGACGGATGAGCAGTTCTTC; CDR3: CASSASGGTDEQFF
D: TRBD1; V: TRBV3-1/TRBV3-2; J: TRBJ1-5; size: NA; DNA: TGTGCCAGCAGCCAAGAAAGCGGGGACAGGGGTAGTGTTGAGCCCCAGCATTTT; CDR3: CASSQESGDRGSVEPQHF
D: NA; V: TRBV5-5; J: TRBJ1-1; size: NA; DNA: TGTGCCAGCAGCCCCTCCGGGACACCGAACACTGAAGCTTTCTTT; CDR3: CASSPSGTPNTEAFF
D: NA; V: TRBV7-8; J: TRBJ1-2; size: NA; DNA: TGTGCCAGCAGCTTAGACCCCGCCAAAGGGGAGTATGGCTACACCTTC; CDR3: CASSLDPAKGEYGYTF
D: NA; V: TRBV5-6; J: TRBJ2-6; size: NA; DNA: TGTGCCAGCAGCCAGAGATGGGGAACGGCTGGGGCCAACGTCCTGACTTTC; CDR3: CASSQRWGTAGANVLTF
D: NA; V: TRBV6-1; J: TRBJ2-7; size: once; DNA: TGTGCCAGCAGTGAACGTATGGGAGGCTCCTACGAGCAGTACTTC; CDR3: CASSERMGGSYEQYF
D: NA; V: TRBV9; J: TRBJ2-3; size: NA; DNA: TGTGCCAGCAGCGTAGTCGGGAGTTATGCAGATACGCAGTATTTT; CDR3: CASSVVGSYADTQYF
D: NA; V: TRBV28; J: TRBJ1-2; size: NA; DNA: TGTGCCAGCAGTTTATCAGGGGCTGGTGGCTACACCTTC; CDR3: CASSLSGAGGYTF
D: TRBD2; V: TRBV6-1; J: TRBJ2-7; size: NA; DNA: TGTGCCAGCAGTGAAGCGCCACGCCGGAGACTAGCGGAAGCCTACGAGCAGTACTTC; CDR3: CASSEAPRRRLAEAYEQYF
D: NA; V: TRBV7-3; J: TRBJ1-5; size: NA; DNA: TGTGCCAGCAGCCCTACGTCTGGAGGGGGTCAGCCCCAGCATTTT; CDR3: CASSPTSGGGQPQHF
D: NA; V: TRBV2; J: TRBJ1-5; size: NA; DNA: TGTGCCAGCAGTGAAGACAGTAGCAATCAGCCCCAGCATTTT; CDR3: CASSEDSSNQPQHF
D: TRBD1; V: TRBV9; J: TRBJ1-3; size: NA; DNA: TGTGCCTCCGGGACAGGTGGAAACACCATATATTTT; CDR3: CASGTGGNTIYF
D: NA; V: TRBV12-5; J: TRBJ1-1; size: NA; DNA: TGTGCTAGTGGTTTGGTTGGAGGCACTGAAGCTTTCTTT; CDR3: CASGLVGGTEAFF
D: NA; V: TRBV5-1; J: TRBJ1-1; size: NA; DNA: TGCGCCAGCAGCCCTAGTATGAACACTGAAGCTTTCTTT; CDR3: CASSPSMNTEAFF
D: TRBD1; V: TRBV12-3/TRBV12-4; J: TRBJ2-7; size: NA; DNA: TGTGCCAGCAGTTTGAACAGGGGCTACGAGCAGTACTTC; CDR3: CASSLNRGYEQYF
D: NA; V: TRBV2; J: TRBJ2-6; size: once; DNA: TGTGCCAGCAACCCTGGGGCCAACGTCCTGACTTTC; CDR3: CASNPGANVLTF
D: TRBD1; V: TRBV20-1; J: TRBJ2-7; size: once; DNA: TGCAGTGCTCACAGGGGAAACGAGCAGTACTTC; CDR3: CSAHRGNEQYF
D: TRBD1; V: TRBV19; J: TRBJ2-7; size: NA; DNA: TGTGCCAGTAGCCCCCCAGGGGGAACCTACGAGCAGTACTTC; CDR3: CASSPPGGTYEQYF
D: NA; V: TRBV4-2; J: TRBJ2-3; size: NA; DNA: TGTGCCAGCAGCCAAGAGATGGGTTCGGGGACAGATACGCAGTATTTT; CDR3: CASSQEMGSGTDTQYF
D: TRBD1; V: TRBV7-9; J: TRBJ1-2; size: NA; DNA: TGTGCCAGCAGCGGAGCCGGGACAGGGTATGGCTACACCTTC; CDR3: CASSGAGTGYGYTF
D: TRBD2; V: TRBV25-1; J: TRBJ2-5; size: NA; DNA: TGTGCCAGCAGTGGCTACCTCGGACTAGCGGGAGGTGATGAGACCCAGTACTTC; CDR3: CASSGYLGLAGGDETQYF
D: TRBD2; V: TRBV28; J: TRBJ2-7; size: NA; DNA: TGTGCCAGCAGTGCCCCGGGGGGGGGCTACGAGCAGTACTTC; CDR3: CASSAPGGGYEQYF
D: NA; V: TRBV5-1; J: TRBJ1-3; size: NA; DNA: TGCGCCAGCAGCTTCGGTGGGACCTCTCTCTCTGGAAACACCATATATTTT; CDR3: CASSFGGTSLSGNTIYF
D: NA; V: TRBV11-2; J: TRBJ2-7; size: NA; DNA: TGTGCCAGCAGCTTAGAGGTCTCCTCCTACGAGCAGTACTTC; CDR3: CASSLEVSSYEQYF
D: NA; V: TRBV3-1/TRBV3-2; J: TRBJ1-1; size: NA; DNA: TGTGCCAGCAGCCAAGATCTGTGGAACACTGAAGCTTTCTTT; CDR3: CASSQDLWNTEAFF
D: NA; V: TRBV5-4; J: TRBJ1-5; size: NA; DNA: TGTGCCAGCAGCAAGGACAATCAGCCCCAGCATTTT; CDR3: CASSKDNQPQHF
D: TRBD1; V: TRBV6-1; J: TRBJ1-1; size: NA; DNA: TGTGCCAGCAGTCAGCCGGGACAGGGGAACACTGAAGCTTTCTTT; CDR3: CASSQPGQGNTEAFF
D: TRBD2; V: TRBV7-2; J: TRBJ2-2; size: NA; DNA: TGTGCCAGCAGCCCCCGGACTAGCACCGGGGAGCTGTTTTTT; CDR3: CASSPRTSTGELFF
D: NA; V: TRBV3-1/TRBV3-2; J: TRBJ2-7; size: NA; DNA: TGTGCCAGCAGCCAGAGTAGAGGGGGGGTTAAGCAGTACTTC; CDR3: CASSQSRGGVKQYF